The T cell receptor (beta chain) under discussion was sequenced for a study of cytomegalovirus exposure and HLA in healthy donors (dated by TCRdb to the late 2010s). About the full investigation: According to an earlier analysis of 587 of the donors, about 179 million T cells yielded 117 million unique TCR beta sequences and approximately 300 Gb of sequence data. A later genetic analysis used genome-wide SNP genotypes for 398 of the 666 donors, treating that subset as a discovery cohort. In a later analysis, previously published TCR beta repertoires from 666 donors were re-analyzed and high-resolution HLA genotyping was added so that TCR occurrence patterns could be studied. Every repertoire in the discovery cohort had been generated on one and the same sequencing platform. Donor age, sex, ethnicity and CMV serostatus were compiled together with the repertoire data. Across some 400 genotyped donors of the cohort, an average of approximately 240,000 unique TCR beta nucleotide sequences per donor were sequenced, and roughly 20% of those sequences were non-productive. Because of strong linkage in the cohort, five DR-DQ haplotypes were treated as single units for association and clustering. The number of donors typed differed by locus, with about 629-630 for A, B, C, DRB1 and DQB1, roughly 520 for DQA1, 600 to 610 for DPA1, and roughly 450 for DPB1. Using immunosequencing, the study profiled T cell repertoires from 500 to 800 subjects and related those repertoires to cytomegalovirus serostatus. The study combined high-throughput TCR immunosequencing, statistical association of individual TCRs with disease status, and machine learning to predict cytomegalovirus infection status. To decide whether each TCR beta V gene segment behaved as functional or pseudogenic, an earlier analysis of approximately 600 of the donors relied on high-throughput TCR beta sequencing. The genetic ancestry cluster associated with self-reported Caucasian donors included around four fifths of the approximately 430 genotyped donors. In the later analysis, no new phenotypic data were used to find candidate immune exposures; instead, reliance was placed on TCR beta sequences and their occurrence across donors. Class I and class II HLA loci were covered by the typing at four-digit resolution. The study aimed to test whether signatures of past pathogen exposure could be identified by cataloging public T cell receptors. A separate validation cohort of roughly 120 different subjects was used in addition to the approximately 700-subject first cohort. An early release covering about 600 HLA-typed donors comprised 300 to 350 gigabases of sequencing data and around 85 million unique TCR sequences.

The cohort consisted of 666 healthy bone marrow donors. At the time of sampling, every cohort member was nominally healthy, though immune exposures that went unrecorded were likely present. The donor tested CMV seronegative and was one of the 352 seronegative cohort members. Every donor gave a peripheral blood sample, and the peripheral blood mononuclear cells from that sample were used for TCR beta sequencing. The Qiagen DNeasy Blood Extraction Kit was used to extract genomic DNA from the blood cell samples. The library was prepared using the immunoSEQ multiplex PCR assay. A mixture of 60 forward primers for TCR Vbeta segments and 13 reverse primers for TCR Jbeta segments was used in the multiplex PCR. Amplification of the CDR3 region of rearranged TCR beta genes was performed with a multiplex PCR assay on genomic DNA. The Illumina HiSeq System was used to sequence the amplified TCR beta libraries as 87-base-pair reads. From the authors' description of their analysis: In a later analysis, 80 million or so unique TCR beta chains were counted across the 500 to 850 repertoires, and roughly 10 million of these chains were shared by at least two donors. A nearest-neighbor algorithm error-corrected the raw reads and collapsed the reads into unique sequences, merging closely related sequences to remove PCR and sequencing errors. V, D and J gene segments were assigned by aligning CDR3 sequences to IMGT reference sequences. For a sequence to be retained, a match of at least six nucleotides to both a V gene segment and a J gene segment was required. A rearrangement was called productive if the CDR3 had no stop codons and remained in frame with V and J, and every other rearrangement was called non-productive. Following IMGT convention, CDR3 was defined as the stretch from the second conserved V-encoded cysteine up to the conserved J-encoded phenylalanine. The earlier analysis of about 620 of the donors excluded sequences that lacked an unambiguous match to a single V gene segment. An earlier analysis of a few hundred of the donors classified V segments as functional when productive rearrangements were above 56.7% and as segregating when the standard deviation between donors was above 5%. To diagnose cytomegalovirus status from the catalog of TCR beta chain sequences, a statistical classification framework was built. A later analysis assigned V and J genes by comparing TCR nucleotide sequences with IMGT/GENE-DB human TR gene sequences. Using the TCRdist pipeline, a later analysis assigned CDR3 sequences along with most-parsimonious VDJ recombination scenarios. In a later analysis, each TCR beta chain was defined by its CDR3 amino acid sequence together with its V-gene family, and reads without a unique V-gene family were excluded. A later analysis removed 550 to 650 highly shared, low-generation-probability nucleotide sequences to deal with suspected cross-contamination and a sequencing artifact. In a later analysis, a clonal expansion index for each public chain was calculated from normalized within-repertoire ranks of inferred template counts. Generation probabilities in a later analysis came from a VDJ recombination model fitted to out-of-frame rearrangements, and those results were checked against IGoR. In a later analysis, hypergeometric tests were used to score TCR-TCR, TCR-HLA and TCR-CMV co-occurrence, with a repertoire-size bias correction applied to TCR pairs. A later analysis estimated false discovery rates by permuting HLA or CMV assignments 20 times. In a later analysis, co-occurring TCRs were grouped using DBSCAN, with TCRdist sequence similarity added in when clustering inside HLA-allele-positive subsets. For co-occurrence clustering, repertoires with fewer than 30,000 or more than 120,000 public chains were excluded, along with four or five repertoires with anomalous nucleotide sharing. In TCRdb, the immuneACCESS table is reduced to in-frame sequences with V and J assigned. These tables do not hold every clone; where another copy was compared, an unresolved V gene accounts for under half, and the others remain unexplained. V, J and clone size are those of that table, while D and trimming were read from the DNA. The sample table shows 95,000 to 100,000 clones, and more than 70% are seen once. The ten largest make up about 3.9% of the sample.

The paper's findings and limits, for the study overall: A further reported finding was that TCR beta sequences accurately predicted the HLA-A and HLA-B alleles for most subjects in the first cohort. For the cohort, immune exposure information was limited to CMV serostatus. The authors suggested that the approach could potentially be extended to other disease states and immunological phenotypes. A later genetic analysis reported fewer N-insertions in productive TCRs among donors in an Asian-associated ancestry cluster than the approximately 700-donor mean. A later analysis found that TCR association rates varied across HLA loci, with DRB1 alleles showing the most associated TCRs and HLA-C alleles the fewest. Roughly uniform sequencing depth across donors was assumed in presence/absence analyses, although this assumption may not hold. V-gene and J-gene trimming of TCR beta chains was associated with a missense DCLRE1C variant in a later genetic analysis, and the association was replicated in an independent cohort. Linkage disequilibrium might explain the correlated functional status among segregating V segments, but an unknown experimental factor could not be excluded. The classifier was reported to diagnose cytomegalovirus status with high specificity and sensitivity in both the original cohort and the validation cohort. The study gave a list of about 170 TCR beta chains associated with cytomegalovirus. The earlier analysis of almost 600 of the donors excluded approximately 15 rarely observed V segments, including chromosome 9 orphons, because counts were too low. Compared with equally common non-associated chains, HLA-associated TCR beta chains in a later analysis were more clonally expanded and had lower generation probabilities. Because some donors lacked HLA typing at each locus, the association tests relied only on the typed subset. Broadly in line with IMGT annotations, most TCR beta V segments showed up in productive rearrangements about 87% or about 30% of the time in an earlier analysis of around 600 of the donors. In vitro tests confirmed that a few of the cytomegalovirus-associated TCR beta chains recognize cytomegalovirus antigens. When HLA alleles, especially DR and DQ, strongly co-occurred, attributing TCR associations to individual alleles was difficult. Several of the top co-occurrence clusters appeared to be linked to parvovirus B19, influenza, CMV and Epstein-Barr virus, according to a later analysis. Across donors, most TCR sequences were observed very rarely, whereas some public TCRs were present in many individuals. A group of highly shared sequence variants was considered likely to be a technical artifact of the sequencing pipeline. Specific HLA alleles were associated with 16,951 TCR beta sequences at a false discovery rate of 0.05 in a later analysis. The cohort was sequenced for TCR beta chains only, and without alpha or paired-chain data the features that could be detected were limited. A later analysis found that most CMV-associated TCR beta chains appeared HLA-restricted, with HLA associations seemingly driven largely by CMV exposure.

A word on this clone: Its antigen has not been determined. No much larger clone is present one base from it, and per-base qualities are unavailable.

The sample taken for sequencing was PBMCs. This TCR derives from a man aged 30 to 45 in good health and CMV-seronegative.

The CDR3: CASSRTGDYEQYF. The bases read TGTGCCAGCAGCAGGACAGGGGACTACGAGCAGTACTTC. This chain is built from TRBV7-6 and TRBJ2-7; a stretch of 9 junction bases matches TRBD1. Taken from the germline V gene, the CDR1 and CDR2 loops are SGHVS and FNYEAQ. Relative to germline, V is missing 5 bases and J is missing 3 bases, with 2 bases of the junction outside any gene match. The cysteine opens and the phenylalanine closes a CDR3 of 13 amino acids. Kept here is only the CDR3 DNA, which spans 39 bases and is read in frame from base 1.